The 23 T cell receptor beta chains below all came from one sample that was sequenced in a study of T-cell memory formation after mild COVID-19. TCRdb passed the 5' RACE reads through MiXCR, listing each CDR3 protein once. The sample consists of over 250,000 distinct CDR3 sequences, roughly 15% of them appearing once. Specimen: PBMCs or a T cell subset sorted from them (not recorded which). The receptor set was obtained from a man in his late teens or twenties who had mild COVID-19 (a few samples of this study predate the infection). Cell type and time point are not known.

The chain carries TRBV7-2 and TRBJ1-6, with D possibly matching TRBD1 (5 bases). Trimming removed 8 bases at V and 10 bases at J, with 15 bases between. This CDR3 is built from 13 residues. The germline V gene has CDR1 SGHTA and CDR2 FQGNSA. The CDR3 here is CASAPGVGSPLHF. The CDR3 DNA reads TGTGCCAGCGCTCCGGGGGTTGGATCACCCCTCCACTTT.

This clonotype came up many times. The chain has TRBV20-1 and TRBJ2-7; D is ambiguous. Germline V gives CDR1 DFQATT, CDR2 SNEGSKA (reference sequence). This CDR3 has 13 residues. With 8 bases removed from V and 0 bases from J, the gap between germline ends came to 14 bases. CDR3 bases: TGCAGTCCCTGGAACAGCTACTCCTACGAGCAGTACTTC. Translation: CSPWNSYSYEQYF.

The chain uses TRBV6-2 or TRBV6-3 and TRBJ2-7, with D perhaps TRBD2 (7 bases). The V end was cut by 6 bases, the J end by 3 bases, with 18 bases between. The CDR3 length is 15 residues. The V gene's germline CDR1 is MNHEY and CDR2 SVGEGT. The CDR3 loop is CASRAGETGYYEQYV. The CDR3 bases are TGTGCCAGCAGGGCGGGAGAGACAGGATACTACGAGCAGTACGTC.

This clonotype was recorded at least ten times. The chain recombines TRBV2 with TRBJ1-1; D gene ambiguous. The V gene's germline CDR1 is SNHLY and CDR2 FYNNEI. The CDR3 runs 13 residues. The V end lost 1 base, the J end lost 0 bases, and 3 bases lay between the germline ends. DNA for the CDR3: TGTGCCAGCAGTGAAGGGATGAACACTGAAGCTTTCTTT. Encoded protein: CASSEGMNTEAFF.

The sample holds many counts of this clonotype. The V and J genes are TRBV5-1 and TRBJ2-5; no firm D call. The V end lost 0 bases, the J end lost 4 bases, and 10 bases lay between the germline ends. Germline CDR1 SGHRS, CDR2 YFSETQ. The CDR3 is 14 amino acids. The CDR3 sequence is CASSLGQTGETQYF. For the CDR3, the DNA is TGCGCCAGCAGCTTGGGCCAGACGGGAGAGACCCAGTACTTC.

This clonotype showed up just a few times. The chain recombines TRBV3-1 with TRBJ1-2, with D hard to call. V lost 1 base, J lost 4 bases, and 10 bases lay in between. The CDR3 runs 14 residues. Germline CDR1 reads LGHDT; CDR2 reads YNNKEL (reference sequence). CDR3 protein: CASSQVTEGYGYTF. The CDR3, as DNA: TGTGCCAGCAGCCAAGTAACAGAGGGCTATGGCTACACCTTC.

This clonotype was observed at least ten times. The genes are TRBV7-6 and TRBJ2-4; D might be TRBD1 or TRBD2, each matching 5 bases. There are 12 residues in the CDR3. V lost 8 bases to trimming and J lost 8 bases, with 13 bases between them. Germline V gene lookup returns CDR1 SGHVS and CDR2 FNYEAQ. The CDR3: CASSGRGDIQYF. CDR3 coding DNA: TGTGCCAGCTCGGGCAGAGGGGACATTCAGTACTTC.

The table lists this clonotype with many counts. The chain recombines TRBV12-3 or TRBV12-4 with TRBJ2-3; 7 positions match TRBD1. V trimming: 3 bases; J trimming: 2 bases; junction bases outside the gene matches: 5. The CDR3 contains 15 residues. This chain's CDR3 is CASSFLRGYTDTQYF. The CDR3 DNA is TGTGCCAGCAGTTTCCTCAGGGGGTACACAGATACGCAGTATTTT.

This clonotype has more than one count but fewer than ten. The J gene is TRBJ2-3, the V gene TRBV6-5; D unclear. The V gene's germline CDR1 is MNHEY and CDR2 SVGAGI. This CDR3 is built from 13 residues. V was cut by 5 bases and J by 6 bases, with 12 bases left in between. Written as DNA, the CDR3 is TGTGCCAGCAGTGGCAGACTGTTTGATACGCAGTATTTT. It specifies CASSGRLFDTQYF.

This clonotype was detected only a few times. V usage is TRBV11-3 and J usage is TRBJ2-1; D perhaps matches TRBD2 (7 bases). There are 13 residues in the CDR3. Trimming left V 3 bases short and J 9 bases short, with 12 bases between. Germline CDR1 and CDR2: SGHNT and YENEEA. CDR3 sequence: CASSLNREGEQFF. The CDR3 DNA follows: TGTGCCAGCAGCTTGAACAGGGAGGGTGAGCAGTTCTTC.

This clonotype was recorded a few times. The V call is TRBV7-7, the J call TRBJ2-2; D possibly corresponds to TRBD2 (6 bases). Germline V CDR1 and CDR2: SSHAT, FNYEAQ (reference sequence). The V end was cut by 5 bases, the J end by 0 bases, with 10 bases between. The CDR3 spans 15 residues. CDR3 sequence reads: CASSAGIANTGELFF. For the CDR3, the DNA is TGTGCCAGCAGCGCGGGAATAGCGAACACCGGGGAGCTGTTTTTT.

The rearrangement links TRBV6-6 to TRBJ2-1; D unclear. Germline V CDR1 and CDR2: MNHNY, SVGAGI (reference sequence). Between the trimmed V and J ends, which lost 0 bases and 9 bases, there was a span of 3 bases. The CDR3 runs to 11 residues. CDR3 in amino acids: CASSYSIEQFF. The CDR3 DNA is TGTGCCAGCAGTTACTCGATTGAGCAGTTCTTC.

This clonotype was observed a few times. This CDR3 is CASRPPGTGIAEQFF. CDR3 coding DNA: TGTGCCAGCAGACCTCCCGGGACAGGGATCGCTGAGCAGTTCTTC. The chain links TRBV25-1 to TRBJ2-1; 9 bases are a match to TRBD1. Looked up from germline, CDR1 is MGHDK and CDR2 is SYGVNS. J was trimmed by 9 bases and V by 6 bases; bases with no gene match: 12. CDR3 length: 15 amino acids.

The chain joins TRBV10-1 to TRBJ2-2; tentative D call: TRBD2 (6 bases). V was trimmed by 7 bases and J by 4 bases, leaving 7 bases between them. CDR1 and CDR2 (germline): WNHNN, SYGVQD (reference sequence). CDR3 size: 12 residues. The CDR3 DNA is TGCGCCAGCAAGGGACTCACCGGGGAGCTGTTTTTT. Residues: CASKGLTGELFF.

This sequence joins TRBV27 and TRBJ2-2; D call uncertain. Germline values: CDR1 MNHEY, CDR2 SMNVEV (reference sequence). V lost 5 bases and J 1 base, leaving 11 bases between the germline ends. The CDR3 has 15 residues. This CDR3 reads CASSHRRVNTGELFF. In nucleotides, the CDR3 is TGTGCCAGCAGTCATCGAAGGGTGAACACCGGGGAGCTGTTTTTT.

The rearrangement links TRBV6-1 to TRBJ2-3; 12 nucleotides line up with TRBD1. The length of the CDR3 is 18 residues. Per germline, CDR1 MNHNS and CDR2 SASEGT. J gave up 2 bases and V 2 bases, and 8 bases lay outside the gene matches. CDR3 nucleotides: TGTGCCAGCAGTGAACGTGGGACAGGGGGCCGAGTCACAGATACGCAGTATTTT. Translation: CASSERGTGGRVTDTQYF.

This clonotype was picked up a small number of times. This rearrangement joins TRBV20-1 to TRBJ2-2; the D is unclear. The V and J ends lost 4 bases and 2 bases respectively, with 11 bases between them. The CDR3 is 14 amino acids. The germline CDR1 and CDR2 sequences are DFQATT and SNEGSKA (reference sequence). CDR3 residues: CSANMPLNTGELFF. The CDR3 nucleotides read TGCAGTGCTAATATGCCTCTTAACACCGGGGAGCTGTTTTTT.

The chain has TRBV5-4 and TRBJ1-6; D unresolved. This CDR3 has 17 amino acids. The V end lost 4 bases, the J end lost 7 bases, and 21 bases lay between the germline ends. Germline CDR1 SGHNT, CDR2 YYREEE (reference sequence). CDR3 sequence reads: CASSPGIGVRLNSPLHF. For the CDR3, the DNA is TGTGCCAGCAGCCCCGGGATTGGGGTTCGGTTAAATTCACCCCTCCACTTT.

In this sample, this clonotype turned up many times. The genes are TRBV6-5 and TRBJ2-5; no firm D call. The CDR3 consists of 12 residues. CDR1 is MNHEY and CDR2 is SVGAGI in the germline V gene. V was cut by 4 bases and J by 5 bases, with 8 bases left in between. The CDR3 is CASSFPGETQYF. In DNA form, the CDR3 reads TGTGCCAGCAGTTTCCCCGGGGAGACCCAGTACTTC.

CDR3 residues: CASSPYGGGGTKNIQYF. The CDR3 DNA sequence: TGTGCCAGCAGCCCATATGGGGGCGGGGGCACCAAAAACATTCAGTACTTC. The chain uses TRBV7-2 and TRBJ2-4; perhaps TRBD2 as D (7 bases). Trimming cost V 5 bases and J 2 bases, with 19 bases left between them. Germline lookup yields CDR1 SGHTA and CDR2 FQGNSA. The CDR3 covers 17 residues.

In its sample, this clonotype was seen a few times. This chain links TRBV5-1 with TRBJ2-1, with 12 bases aligning to TRBD2. V dropped 2 bases and J dropped 5; count of bases not matched to a gene: 2. There are 15 residues in the CDR3. Germline loops: CDR1 SGHRS, CDR2 YFSETQ. The CDR3 DNA is TGCGCCAGCAGCTTAGGGACTAGCGGGCACAATGAGCAGTTCTTC. Translation gives CASSLGTSGHNEQFF.

This clonotype was recorded many times. The rearrangement joins TRBV6-5 to TRBJ1-5; no clear D. Germline values: CDR1 MNHEY, CDR2 SVGAGI. The CDR3 is 15 residues long. Deletions cut 6 bases from V and 2 bases from J, with 14 bases between. CDR3 loop: CASSPNWVGNQPQHF. The CDR3 nucleotides are TGTGCCAGCAGCCCCAATTGGGTGGGCAATCAGCCCCAGCATTTT.

This clonotype was seen a handful of times. The gene calls are TRBV20-1 and TRBJ2-1, with 8 bases aligning to TRBD2. The J segment lost 4 bases and the V segment lost 1 base, leaving 9 bases of the junction unmatched. The CDR3 has 16 residues. CDR1 is DFQATT and CDR2 is SNEGSKA in the germline V gene (reference sequence). CDR3 nucleotides: TGCAGTGCTAGAGTGAGTAGCGGGACCGTTTACAATGAGCAGTTCTTC. Translating it yields CSARVSSGTVYNEQFF.